This passage covers 31 T cell receptor beta chains from one sample sequenced in a study of cytomegalovirus exposure and HLA in healthy donors (TCRdb year 2017). The library relied on the immunoSEQ multiplex PCR assay. For the multiplex PCR, a mixture combining 60 forward primers for TCR Vbeta segments and 13 reverse primers for TCR Jbeta segments was used. TCRdb re-hosts the immuneACCESS table, in-frame sequences only. Its copies lack some clones; in the studies checked, an unresolved V gene accounts for under half of them, and the cause for the rest is not known. This sample lists 150,000 to 200,000 clones; about 78% were detected once. The ten largest clones represent approximately 13% of the sample. The sequenced material came from PBMCs. The receptors stem from a woman aged 45-65 years in good health and CMV-seropositive.

This clone was seen only once. The rearrangement uses TRBV1 and TRBJ2-2; TRBD2, as called in the table, went unchecked against the DNA. TRBV1 is an annotated pseudogene. The CDR3 loop spans 17 amino acids. The CDR3 bases are TGCACCAGCAGCCAATATTCTAGCGGACTGAACACCGGGGAGCTGTTTTTT. Protein: CTSSQYSSGLNTGELFF.

A single count supports this clone. This sequence joins TRBV29-1 and TRBJ2-5; TRBD1 might be the D (5 bases). With the DNA end fitting TRBJ2-7 better, the J assignment may be wrong. This CDR3 is built from 14 residues. Germline values: CDR1 SQVTM, CDR2 ANQGSEA. The CDR3 reads CSVEGKRGSYEQYF. CDR3 bases: TGCAGCGTTGAAGGAAAAAGGGGATCATACGAGCAGTACTTC.

The chain uses TRBV9 and TRBJ2-3; D uncertain. CDR1 is SGDLS and CDR2 is YYNGEE in the germline V gene. The length of the CDR3 is 14 residues. V lost 1 base to trimming and J lost 1 base, with 7 bases between them. CDR3 nucleotides: TGTGCCAGCAGCGTAACTCAGGGCACAGATACGCAGTATTTT. Encoded protein: CASSVTQGTDTQYF. Full variable domain (rest looked up from reference TRBV9 and TRBJ2-3): DSGVTQTPKHLITATGQRVTLRCSPRSGDLSVYWYQQSLDQGLQFLIQYYNGEERAKGNILERFSAQQFPDLHSELNLSSLELGDSALYFCASSVTQGTDTQYFGPGTRLTVL.

J is TRBJ2-3 and V is TRBV5-1; D not resolved. Germline V gene data show CDR1 as SGHRS and CDR2 as YFSETQ. The ends were cut back, 7 bases at V and 1 base at J, with 7 bases in the middle. This CDR3 contains 12 residues. The CDR3 loop is CASGPGTDTQYF. The DNA for the CDR3 is TGCGCCAGCGGGCCCGGCACAGATACGCAGTATTTT.

This clone was observed a few times. V gene TRBV14 combines with J gene TRBJ1-2; tentative D call: TRBD1 (5 bases). The CDR3 totals 15 residues. Germline-derived CDR1 and CDR2 are SGHDN and FVKESK. Trimming cost V 1 base and J 7 bases, with 16 bases left between them. The DNA of the CDR3 is TGTGCCAGCAGCCAAGGTGCGTCCAGGGCGAGTGGCTACACCTTC. Its translation: CASSQGASRASGYTF.

The rearrangement joins TRBV30 to TRBJ1-2; perhaps TRBD1 as D (5 bases). This CDR3 comprises 16 residues. Germline values: CDR1 GTSNPN, CDR2 SVGIG (reference sequence). V lost 3 bases to trimming and J lost 0 bases, with 17 bases between them. The DNA for the CDR3 is TGTGCCTGGAGCCCGCGGGGGGGTATGTCTAACTATGGCTACACCTTC. Amino acids: CAWSPRGGMSNYGYTF. The whole variable domain, remainder taken from reference TRBV30 and TRBJ1-2, is SQTIHQWPATLVQPVGSPLSLECTVEGTSNPNLYWYRQAAGRGLQLLFYSVGIGQISSEVPQNLSASRPQDRQFILSSKKLLLSDSGFYLCAWSPRGGMSNYGYTFGSGTRLTVV.

The chain links TRBV12-1 to TRBJ2-1; TRBD2 is taken as the D call from the table, unchecked against the DNA. TRBV12-1 is assigned pseudogene status. This CDR3 is 16 amino acids long. CDR3 residues: CASSRINATRVNEQFF. The CDR3 region has the DNA TGTGCCAGCAGCCGTATTAACGCGACGAGGGTCAATGAGCAGTTCTTC.

This chain connects TRBV6-4 to TRBJ2-3, with a possible D match to TRBD2 (6 bases). The germline V gene has CDR1 MRHNA and CDR2 SNTAGT. Trimming pared 5 bases from V and 0 bases from J, leaving 15 bases between. CDR3 size: 16 residues. The CDR3 DNA is TGTGCCAGCAGTCCGGGACTTTTAACTAGCACAGATACGCAGTATTTT. Residues: CASSPGLLTSTDTQYF.

The chain joins TRBV4-1 to TRBJ1-1, with 9 bases that match TRBD1. The germline gives CDR1 MGHRA, CDR2 YSYEKL. The junction had 4 bases not matched to a gene; V was cut back by 8 bases and J by 3 bases. The CDR3 runs 13 residues. Written as DNA, the CDR3 is TGCGCCAGCGGGGACAGGGTGGACACTGAAGCTTTCTTT. Encoded protein: CASGDRVDTEAFF.

CDR3 DNA: TGTGCCAGCAGTTTTACAGGGGTCCCGAACACTGAAGCTTTCTTT. This codes for CASSFTGVPNTEAFF. The chain links TRBV2 to TRBJ1-1; 7 bases align to TRBD1. Losses at the gene ends were 5 bases for V and 1 base for J; bases not matched to a gene: 7. In germline, CDR1 is SNHLY, CDR2 FYNNEI. The CDR3 contains 15 residues.

The chain uses TRBV10-3 and TRBJ2-2, with D possibly matching TRBD1 (6 bases). Trimming shortened V by 3 bases and J by 4 bases, and 12 bases separated the two germline ends. The germline gives CDR1 ENHRY, CDR2 SYGVKD. The CDR3 is 15 residues long. The CDR3 region has the DNA TGTGCCATCAGTGACCGGGACAAGCTCACCGGGGAGCTGTTTTTT. Its translation: CAISDRDKLTGELFF.

The V gene is TRBV27, the J gene TRBJ1-1; D is possibly TRBD1 (5 bases). This CDR3 comprises 15 residues. Germline CDR1 is MNHEY and CDR2 is SMNVEV (reference sequence). Trimming took off 3 bases at V and 4 bases at J, with 15 bases between the two ends. CDR3 loop: CASSFSGGGATEAFF. CDR3 bases: TGTGCCAGCAGTTTCTCCGGGGGAGGGGCCACTGAAGCTTTCTTT.

The rearrangement joins TRBV10-3 to TRBJ1-2; 10 positions match TRBD1. J lost 2 bases, V lost 11 bases, and 5 bases had no gene match. Germline-derived CDR1 and CDR2 are ENHRY and SYGVKD. This CDR3 spans 13 amino acids. The DNA of the CDR3 is TGTGCCTTTCGGGACAGGGGCAACTATGGCTACACCTTC. Amino acid sequence: CAFRDRGNYGYTF.

This chain links TRBV11-2 with TRBJ2-1, with a weak D call TRBD1 (6 bases). In germline, CDR1 is SGHAT, CDR2 FQNNGV. This CDR3 is 13 amino acids long. Trimming took 5 bases from V and 8 from J, leaving 13 bases between them. DNA for the CDR3: TGTGCCAGCAGCCCGATAAACAGGGATGAGCAGTTCTTC. Protein sequence: CASSPINRDEQFF.

J is TRBJ2-7 and V is TRBV18; TRBD1 matches 7 bases. The CDR3 runs to 13 residues. Trimming took 3 bases from V and 13 from J; bases not matched to a gene: 12. The germline gives CDR1 KGHSH, CDR2 LQKENI. CDR3 loop: CASSPKPGTASYF. In nucleotides, the CDR3 is TGTGCCAGCTCACCGAAACCCGGGACAGCTTCTTACTTC.

J is TRBJ2-7 and V is TRBV6-6; D may be TRBD2 (5 bases). The CDR3 contains 11 residues. In germline, CDR1 is MNHNY, CDR2 SVGAGI (reference sequence). Trimming removed 2 bases at V and 7 bases at J, with 6 bases between. CDR3 residues: CASSYEGEQYF. DNA of the CDR3: TGTGCCAGCAGTTACGAGGGAGAGCAGTACTTC.

This chain connects TRBV18 to TRBJ1-4; 12 nucleotides align to TRBD1. With V trimmed by 6 bases and J by 13 bases, 9 bases remained unmatched. This CDR3 contains 14 residues. Looked up from germline, CDR1 is KGHSH and CDR2 is LQKENI. This chain's CDR3 is CASSLGTGGQGLFF. CDR3 coding DNA: TGTGCCAGCTCCCTCGGGACAGGGGGCCAAGGACTGTTTTTT.

The CDR3 loop reads CASSERARGTRETQYF. DNA for the CDR3: TGTGCCAGCAGTGAAAGGGCCAGGGGTACCCGAGAGACCCAGTACTTC. This rearrangement joins TRBV6-1 to TRBJ2-5; tentative D call: TRBD1 (6 bases). The V gene lost 2 bases and the J gene lost 4 bases, with 17 bases spanning the gap. CDR1 and CDR2 (germline): MNHNS, SASEGT. The CDR3 has 16 amino acids.

This clone was observed once. The chain recombines TRBV9 with TRBJ2-3; 13 bases are shared with TRBD2. The CDR3 is 16 amino acids. The junction had 6 bases not matched to a gene; V was cut back by 3 bases and J by 5 bases. Germline V gives CDR1 SGDLS, CDR2 YYNGEE. The CDR3 sequence: CASSAGTSGVRDTQYF. DNA of the CDR3: TGTGCCAGCAGCGCCGGGACTAGCGGGGTCCGAGATACGCAGTATTTT.

This rearrangement joins TRBV11-2 to TRBJ2-2; 8 bases map to TRBD2. J gave up 6 bases and V 5 bases, and 20 bases lay outside the gene matches. Germline CDR1 is SGHAT and CDR2 is FQNNGV. The CDR3 loop spans 19 amino acids. As DNA, the CDR3 is TGTGCCAGCAGCGTAGGCCGGGGGGGCCGTTTAATCCGCCCCGGGGAGCTGTTTTTT. Protein sequence: CASSVGRGGRLIRPGELFF. The entire variable domain, with the rest obtained from reference TRBV11-2 and TRBJ2-2, is as follows: EAGVAQSPRYKIIEKRQSVAFWCNPISGHATLYWYQQILGQGPKLLIQFQNNGVVDDSQLPKDRFSAERLKGVDSTLKIQPAKLEDSAVYLCASSVGRGGRLIRPGELFFGEGSRLTVL.

DNA of the CDR3: TGTGCCAGCTCCTCGGGACAGATTGGAAACACCATATATTTT. Protein product: CASSSGQIGNTIYF. The V and J genes are TRBV25-1 and TRBJ1-3; TRBD1 matches 7 bases. V lost 8 bases and J lost 3; bases outside the gene matches: 7. This CDR3 spans 14 amino acids. Germline values: CDR1 MGHDK, CDR2 SYGVNS.

The rearrangement links TRBV19 to TRBJ2-6; D unclear. V was cut by 1 base and J by 6 bases, with 7 bases left in between. The CDR3 loop spans 14 amino acids. Germline V gene lookup returns CDR1 LNHDA and CDR2 SQIVND (reference sequence). CDR3: CASSIVIVANVLTF. CDR3 sequence (DNA): TGTGCCAGTAGTATAGTAATCGTGGCCAACGTCCTGACTTTC.

V is TRBV6-6 and J is TRBJ2-7; D is unclear. The CDR3 loop spans 13 amino acids. Trimming removed 2 bases from V and 3 bases from J, with 8 bases in between. Germline CDR1 MNHNY, CDR2 SVGAGI (reference sequence). CDR3 region: CASSYPYSYEQYF. The CDR3 DNA follows: TGTGCCAGCAGTTACCCCTACAGCTACGAGCAGTACTTC.

The rearrangement uses TRBV6-6 and TRBJ1-4, with TRBD1 as a possible D gene (6 bases). This CDR3 has 14 residues. V lost 5 bases and J lost 1, with 8 bases in between. Germline lookup yields CDR1 MNHNY and CDR2 SVGAGI (reference sequence). CDR3 sequence (DNA): TGTGCCAGCAGTGGGACACAAACTAATGAAAAACTGTTTTTT. Protein sequence: CASSGTQTNEKLFF.

The rearrangement joins TRBV4-1 to TRBJ2-2; 9 nucleotides agree with TRBD1. The CDR3 has 15 residues. V was pared by 6 bases and J by 7 bases, with 9 bases of the junction left unmatched. Germline CDR1 MGHRA, CDR2 YSYEKL. The CDR3 DNA is TGCGCCAGCAGACTTACAGGGGGCGCCATCGGGGAGCTGTTTTTT. This sequence encodes CASRLTGGAIGELFF.

This clone was detected only a few times. The V gene is TRBV5-1, the J gene TRBJ1-3, with D unclear. The CDR3 runs 16 residues. Trimming stripped 2 bases from V and 0 bases from J, with 12 bases between. CDR1 is SGHRS, CDR2 YFSETQ, per germline. CDR3 bases: TGCGCCAGCAGCTTTGAGGAGACCAGCTCTGGAAACACCATATATTTT. Residues: CASSFEETSSGNTIYF.

This chain joins TRBV7-9 and TRBJ2-2; 9 bases agree with TRBD1. The germline V gene has CDR1 SEHNR and CDR2 FQNEAQ (reference sequence). CDR3 length equals 15 residues. The V and J ends lost 5 bases and 4 bases, in that order; junction bases with no gene match: 5. The CDR3, as DNA: TGTGCCAGCAGCCCCGGGACAGGGCGCACCGGGGAGCTGTTTTTT. This encodes CASSPGTGRTGELFF.

The rearrangement links TRBV4-1 to TRBJ2-3; 8 nucleotides line up with TRBD1. This CDR3 is 15 amino acids long. Per germline, CDR1 MGHRA and CDR2 YSYEKL. J gave up 4 bases and V 4 bases, and 7 bases lay outside the gene matches. In DNA form, the CDR3 reads TGCGCCAGCAGCCCTGGACAGGGCAGGGCAGATACGCAGTATTTT. The encoded protein is CASSPGQGRADTQYF.

This rearrangement joins TRBV28 to TRBJ2-7, with 10 bases identical to TRBD2. The CDR3 totals 15 residues. The germline V gene encodes CDR1 MDHEN and CDR2 SYDVKM. V was clipped by 3 bases and J by 2 bases; unmatched bases: 4. The chain's CDR3 is CASSFPSGGAYEQYF. The CDR3 nucleotides read TGTGCCAGCAGTTTTCCGAGCGGGGGGGCCTACGAGCAGTACTTC.

The count of this clone is one. This chain joins TRBV7-2 and TRBJ2-3; TRBD1 aligns across 7 bases. The CDR3 length is 15 residues. The V gene end was trimmed by 2 bases and the J gene end by 3 bases; junction bases not matched to a gene: 5. CDR1 SGHTA and CDR2 FQGNSA come from the germline V gene. CDR3 bases: TGTGCCAGCAGCTTAACAGGGGTAATAACAGATACGCAGTATTTT. It translates to CASSLTGVITDTQYF. Filled out from reference TRBV7-2 and TRBJ2-3, the complete variable domain reads GAGVSQSPSNKVTEKGKDVELRCDPISGHTALYWYRQSLGQGLEFLIYFQGNSAPDKSGLPSDRFSAERTGGSVSTLTIQRTQQEDSAVYLCASSLTGVITDTQYFGPGTRLTVL.

The rearrangement joins TRBV18 to TRBJ2-7; no clear D. This CDR3 has 15 amino acids. Germline V gene data show CDR1 as KGHSH and CDR2 as LQKENI. The germline V and J ends were trimmed by 0 bases and 2 bases, with 11 bases remaining between them. In DNA, the CDR3 is TGTGCCAGCTCACCACCGGCGGCTGAAGCCTACGAGCAGTACTTC. Translation: CASSPPAAEAYEQYF. The complete variable domain, with remaining parts taken from reference TRBV18 and TRBJ2-7, reads NAGVMQNPRHLVRRRGQEARLRCSPMKGHSHVYWYRQLPEEGLKFMVYLQKENIIDESGMPKERFSAEFPKEGPSILRIQQVVRGDSAAYFCASSPPAAEAYEQYFGPGTRLTVT.